A selection of T cell receptor beta chains follows, all from one sample in a study of T cell responses to AZD1222 COVID-19 vaccine. Assay: immunoSEQ multiplex PCR; the TCRdb copy retains only in-frame clones and omits some. The profile shows around 70,000 clones, around 83% of them singletons. Sequenced material: peripheral blood, taken on day 0 of AZD1222 vaccination. The receptor set was obtained from an adult in good health. CDR3s include the opening cysteine and the closing phenylalanine or tryptophan. A D gene is named only where the DNA matches it firmly. Only some rows state a clone size, as once, few, many or a class for expanded clones.

D gene: TRBD1
clone size: few
V gene: TRBV28
CDR3 protein: CASSEGQGFRQPQHF

D gene: NA
clone size: NA
V gene: TRBV5-6
CDR3 protein: CASSLAGANVLTF

D gene: NA
clone size: NA
V gene: TRBV7-9
CDR3 protein: CASSFRGRETQYF

D gene: TRBD1
clone size: NA
V gene: TRBV6-4
CDR3 protein: CASSATGALFVYGYTF

D gene: NA
clone size: NA
V gene: TRBV7-9
CDR3 protein: CASSLEGAQHF

D gene: NA
clone size: NA
V gene: TRBV11-2
CDR3 protein: CASSLNLWSEQYF

D gene: NA
clone size: NA
V gene: TRBV5-1
CDR3 protein: CASSFTANMNTEAFF

D gene: TRBD2
clone size: NA
V gene: TRBV7-8
CDR3 protein: CASSRTSGASTQYF

D gene: NA
clone size: NA
V gene: TRBV19
CDR3 protein: CASSIPSRDTQYF

D gene: TRBD2
clone size: NA
V gene: TRBV4-3
CDR3 protein: CASSQDLPSGGDEQYF

D gene: NA
clone size: once
V gene: TRBV12-5
CDR3 protein: CASGFTGANVLTF

D gene: NA
clone size: NA
V gene: TRBV3-1/TRBV3-2
CDR3 protein: CASSPQRSGEQYF

D gene: NA
clone size: NA
V gene: TRBV6-5
CDR3 protein: CASRGRLGSYEQYF

D gene: TRBD2
clone size: NA
V gene: TRBV18
CDR3 protein: CASSPFPSSGGQETQYF

D gene: NA
clone size: NA
V gene: TRBV9
CDR3 protein: CASSVVPLGGAFGELFF

D gene: NA
clone size: NA
V gene: TRBV28
CDR3 protein: CASSLGLSLGELFF

D gene: TRBD1
clone size: NA
V gene: TRBV28
CDR3 protein: CASGTGNAYEQYF

D gene: NA
clone size: NA
V gene: TRBV4-1
CDR3 protein: CASSQDVLRTASGGYTF

D gene: NA
clone size: NA
V gene: TRBV30
CDR3 protein: CAWSRDTFTEAFF

D gene: NA
clone size: once
V gene: TRBV5-1
CDR3 protein: CASRGVYNEQFF